One T cell receptor beta chain is described in this entry. The CDR3 contains 16 residues. The germline V and J ends were trimmed by 1 base and 4 bases, with 16 bases remaining between them. Germline loops: CDR1 SGHTA, CDR2 FQGNSA. Some clones are missing from TCRdb's copy, which holds only in-frame ones; the method was immunoSEQ multiplex PCR. There are 55,000 to 70,000 clones in the sample; over 80% occur only once, and approximately 3% lies in the top ten. This entry is derived from a study of T cell changes during pregnancy in multiple sclerosis. This chain joins TRBV7-2 and TRBJ2-5; tentative D call: TRBD2 (5 bases). This TCR was recovered from a female donor in good health, enrolled as a control in a pregnancy study. The sample consisted of CD8+ T cells from peripheral blood mononuclear cells, taken in the third trimester of pregnancy. As DNA, the CDR3 is TGTGCCAGCAGCTTAGATGGTCCGGGATGGGGAGAGACCCAGTACTTC. Amino acids: CASSLDGPGWGETQYF.